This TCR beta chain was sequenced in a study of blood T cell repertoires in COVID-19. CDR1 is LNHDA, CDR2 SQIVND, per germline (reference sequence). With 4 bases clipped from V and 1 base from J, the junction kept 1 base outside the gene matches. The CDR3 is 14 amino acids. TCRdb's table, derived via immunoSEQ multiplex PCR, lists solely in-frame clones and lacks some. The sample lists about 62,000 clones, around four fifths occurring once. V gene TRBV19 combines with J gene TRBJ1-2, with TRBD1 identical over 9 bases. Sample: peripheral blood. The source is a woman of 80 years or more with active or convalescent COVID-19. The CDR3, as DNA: TGTGCCAGTAGTAAGGGACAGGGTAACTATGGCTACACCTTC. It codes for CASSKGQGNYGYTF.